The clone carrying this T cell receptor (beta chain) was seen at least ten times. Its target is unknown. The entry originates in a study of T cells in Graves' hyperthyroidism and ophthalmopathy. General study points: The blood repertoire included most of the expanded thyroid clonotypes above 0.001.

The CDR3 extends over 17 amino acids. CDR1 and CDR2 from the germline V gene are SGHNT and YENEEA. J was trimmed by 6 bases and V by 2 bases; bases with no gene match: 11. RNA transcripts gave rise to amplified TCR beta CDR3 regions. A set of HTBI primers served as the primers for a first-round RT-PCR of the TCR CDR3. Each CDR3 protein is one row after TCRdb ran MiXCR on the multiplex PCR reads. Here the sample spans around 25,000 distinct CDR3 sequences, around 50% being singletons. This receptor was identified in a woman aged 35 to 49 with Graves' hyperthyroidism that later progressed to Graves' ophthalmopathy. Material for sequencing was blood. J is TRBJ2-2 and V is TRBV11-3; the match to TRBD2 covers 8 bases. For the CDR3, the DNA is TGTGCCAGCAGCTTACACGGGACTAGAGGTAGGGCCGGGGAGCTGTTTTTT. It translates to CASSLHGTRGRAGELFF. The full variable domain, rest sourced from reference TRBV11-3 and TRBJ2-2, is EAGVVQSPRYKIIEKKQPVAFWCNPISGHNTLYWYLQNLGQGPELLIRYENEEAVDDSQLPKDRFSAERLKGVDSTLKIQPAELGDSAVYLCASSLHGTRGRAGELFFGEGSRLTVL.